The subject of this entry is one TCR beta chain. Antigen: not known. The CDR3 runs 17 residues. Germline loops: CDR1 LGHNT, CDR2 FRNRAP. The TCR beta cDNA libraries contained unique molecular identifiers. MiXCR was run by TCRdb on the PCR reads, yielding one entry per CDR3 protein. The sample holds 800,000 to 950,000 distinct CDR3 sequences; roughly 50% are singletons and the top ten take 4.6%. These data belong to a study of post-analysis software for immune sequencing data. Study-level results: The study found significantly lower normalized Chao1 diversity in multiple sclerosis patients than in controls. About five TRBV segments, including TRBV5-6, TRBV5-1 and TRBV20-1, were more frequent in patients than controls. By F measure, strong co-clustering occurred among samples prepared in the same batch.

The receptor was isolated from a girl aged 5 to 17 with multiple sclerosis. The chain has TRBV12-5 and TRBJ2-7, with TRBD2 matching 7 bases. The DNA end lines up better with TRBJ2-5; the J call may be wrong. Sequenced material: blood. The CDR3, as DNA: TGTGCTAGTGGTTTGGTAATCCCGGCCACTAGCGTGGAGACCCAGTACTTC. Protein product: CASGLVIPATSVETQYF.